This T cell receptor beta chain was profiled in a study of lung T cells in sarcoidosis with Löfgren's syndrome. Study-wide findings and caveats: The most expanded V genes in Löfgren's patients were reportedly TRAV12-1 and TRBV2.

Trimming cost V 4 bases and J 2 bases; bases outside gene matches: 9. This CDR3 has 17 residues. Germline CDR1 and CDR2: KGHDR and SFDVKD. This clonotype showed up many times. Its cognate antigen is unknown. TCRdb used MiXCR to reprocess the reads, holding one entry per CDR3 protein. The table has 55,000 to 80,000 distinct CDR3 sequences, approximately 22% seen once; the top ten hold approximately 2.4%. The receptor's source is a human donor with sarcoidosis (Löfgren's syndrome or another form), or a control subject (not recorded which). The chain joins TRBV24-1 to TRBJ2-3; 9 bases align to TRBD2. Sequences were obtained from CD4+ T cells from PBMCs. The CDR3 protein is CATSDLPIAGVTDTQYF. In nucleotides, the CDR3 is TGTGCCACCAGTGACCTGCCTATAGCGGGGGTCACAGATACGCAGTATTTT.